The 12 T cell receptor beta chains given below trace back to one sample, sequenced in a study of siplizumab effects on memory and regulatory T cells. The data were produced by immunoSEQ multiplex PCR, yet TCRdb's version contains in-frame clones alone and is incomplete. The repertoire includes about 100,000 clones, around 94% of them detected once, and roughly 0.6% sits in the top ten. Sequencing was performed on Tregs sorted from blood. Receptor source: a human donor in good health.

In this sample, this clone turned up once. The V gene is TRBV5-4, the J gene TRBJ2-3; D is ambiguous. The germline V gene encodes CDR1 SGHNT and CDR2 YYREEE (reference sequence). The CDR3 contains 16 residues. Trimming stripped 3 bases from V and 2 bases from J, with 16 bases between. The CDR3 loop reads CASSSGPRPDTDTQYF. CDR3 nucleotides: TGTGCCAGCAGCTCCGGTCCCCGGCCCGACACAGATACGCAGTATTTT.

The chain recombines TRBV6-1 with TRBJ2-1, with 8 bases that match TRBD2. Per germline, CDR1 MNHNS and CDR2 SASEGT. This CDR3 has 19 amino acids. V trimming: 2 bases; J trimming: 5 bases; junction bases outside the gene matches: 17. Here the CDR3 reads CASSERSSGSSSRDNEQFF. The CDR3 nucleotides read TGTGCCAGCAGTGAACGGTCGAGCGGGAGCTCCTCGCGGGACAATGAGCAGTTCTTC.

The gene calls are TRBV7-2 and TRBJ2-3; D is undetermined. The CDR3 has 14 residues. The germline gives CDR1 SGHTA, CDR2 FQGNSA. Trimming stripped 5 bases from V and 3 bases from J, with 12 bases between. The CDR3, as DNA: TGTGCCAGCAGCCGCAGAGGCGGAACAGATACGCAGTATTTT. Its translation is CASSRRGGTDTQYF.

The chain is built from TRBV9 and TRBJ2-1, with D hard to call. The CDR3 runs to 16 residues. The V and J ends lost 0 bases and 6 bases respectively, with 16 bases between them. CDR1 SGDLS and CDR2 YYNGEE come from the germline V gene. CDR3 nucleotides: TGTGCCAGCAGCGTAGGGCCCGAACCTATACTCAATGAGCAGTTCTTC. Translating it yields CASSVGPEPILNEQFF.

The chain carries TRBV5-1 and TRBJ2-3, with TRBD2 identical over 7 bases. CDR1 and CDR2 from the germline V gene are SGHRS and YFSETQ. Losses at the gene ends were 4 bases for V and 5 bases for J; bases not matched to a gene: 13. CDR3 length equals 16 residues. CDR3 in DNA: TGCGCCAGCAGCCCCCCTCGGGGGAGGGCAGGAGATACGCAGTATTTT. It is translated as CASSPPRGRAGDTQYF.

The chain employs TRBV6-5 and TRBJ2-5, with D perhaps TRBD1 (6 bases). The V end was cut by 6 bases, the J end by 5 bases, with 19 bases between. Looked up from germline, CDR1 is MNHEY and CDR2 is SVGAGI. There are 15 residues in the CDR3. CDR3 nucleotide sequence: TGTGCCAGCAGCCGAAGGGGGTTCCCGGGGGAGACCCAGTACTTC. Residues: CASSRRGFPGETQYF.

The chain joins TRBV5-1 to TRBJ1-6; unclear D gene. This CDR3 has 15 residues. Trimming pared 4 bases from V and 5 bases from J, leaving 13 bases between. Germline V gene data show CDR1 as SGHRS and CDR2 as YFSETQ. The CDR3 loop reads CASSETGSHNSPLHF. DNA for the CDR3: TGCGCCAGCAGCGAAACCGGGAGCCATAATTCACCCCTCCACTTT. Combining the CDR3 with reference TRBV5-1 and TRBJ1-6 gives the whole variable domain KAGVTQTPRYLIKTRGQQVTLSCSPISGHRSVSWYQQTPGQGLQFLFEYFSETQRNKGNFPGRFSGRQFSNSRSEMNVSTLELGDSALYLCASSETGSHNSPLHFGNGTRLTVT.

This chain uses TRBV11-3 with TRBJ2-1; D is undetermined. The germline V and J ends were trimmed by 1 base and 0 bases, with 10 bases remaining between them. Germline CDR1 is SGHNT and CDR2 is YENEEA. This CDR3 has 16 residues. The CDR3 sequence: CASSLAPVSSYNEQFF. CDR3 coding DNA: TGTGCCAGCAGCTTAGCGCCAGTAAGCTCCTACAATGAGCAGTTCTTC.

The V and J genes are TRBV6-5 and TRBJ1-2; D perhaps matches TRBD1 (6 bases). With 2 bases removed from V and 4 bases from J, the gap between germline ends came to 14 bases. The CDR3 runs 15 residues. Germline CDR1 MNHEY, CDR2 SVGAGI. The CDR3 nucleotides are TGTGCCAGCAGTTACGACCCAGGGGTCAGCTATGGCTACACCTTC. Translating it yields CASSYDPGVSYGYTF.

The chain combines TRBV14 with TRBJ2-1, with unresolved D. This CDR3 spans 14 amino acids. Deletions cut 1 base from V and 2 bases from J, with 6 bases between. Germline V CDR1 and CDR2: SGHDN, FVKESK. CDR3 nucleotide sequence: TGTGCCAGCAGCCAAGCTTCGCCCTACAATGAGCAGTTCTTC. Protein sequence: CASSQASPYNEQFF.

The V and J genes are TRBV6-1 and TRBJ2-7, with D possibly TRBD1 on 6 matching bases. The CDR3 totals 14 residues. Germline CDR1 reads MNHNS; CDR2 reads SASEGT. Trimming cost V 5 bases and J 2 bases, with 13 bases left between them. The CDR3: CASSHQGTTYEQYF. In DNA, the CDR3 is TGTGCCAGCAGTCATCAGGGGACCACCTACGAGCAGTACTTC.

The chain carries TRBV27 and TRBJ2-3; TRBD1 matches at 7 bases. The CDR3 totals 15 residues. CDR1 is MNHEY and CDR2 is SMNVEV in the germline V gene (reference sequence). Trimming took 5 bases from V and 4 from J; bases not matched to a gene: 9. The CDR3 loop is CASSQGDGMADTQYF. The CDR3, as DNA: TGTGCCAGCAGTCAGGGGGATGGCATGGCAGATACGCAGTATTTT.